The 32 T cell receptor beta chains presented below share a single source sample, sequenced in a study of molecular identifiers for immune sequencing clone quantification. TCRdb re-analysed the PCR reads in MiXCR, keeping a single row per CDR3 protein. The sample records approximately 100,000 distinct CDR3 sequences, around 33% being singletons. Sample: naive CD8+ T cells from blood, with Jurkat cell RNA spiked in. The subset: FACS-sorted CD8+CD4-CCR7+CD45RA+ naive T cells. These receptors came from a human donor in good health. Some libraries in this study had Jurkat cell RNA spiked in.

In its sample, this clonotype was seen many times. The chain combines TRBV12-3 or TRBV12-4 with TRBJ2-3, with a tentative D call TRBD2 (6 bases). Deletions cut 7 bases from V and 0 bases from J, with 26 bases between. This CDR3 region has 19 residues. The CDR3 nucleotides are TGTGCCAGCACCTCCGCTAGCGAGCAACATAAGACTAGCACAGATACGCAGTATTTT. This gives the protein CASTSASEQHKTSTDTQYF.

This clonotype was recorded at least ten times. This sequence joins TRBV24-1 and TRBJ2-3; D gene unclear. Germline-derived CDR1 and CDR2 are KGHDR and SFDVKD. The CDR3 runs to 12 residues. Trimming took 6 bases from V and 2 from J, leaving 5 bases between them. The CDR3 sequence: CATSSFTDTQYF. CDR3 sequence (DNA): TGTGCCACCAGTAGTTTCACAGATACGCAGTATTTT.

A word on this clonotype: A much larger clone lies one base from this, so it may be a read error. This rearrangement joins TRBV28 to TRBJ1-6; a possible D gene is TRBD1 (5 bases). The CDR3 extends over 15 amino acids. Trimming removed 5 bases from V and 7 bases from J, with 15 bases in between. Looked up from germline, CDR1 is MDHEN and CDR2 is SYDVKM. CDR3 bases: TGTGCCAGCAGTATCTCAGCTGGGGCCAATTCACCCCTCCACTTT. Translated, it gives CASSISAGANSPLHF. Full variable domain (outside the CDR3, taken from reference TRBV28 and TRBJ1-6): DVKVTQSSRYLVKRTGEKVFLECVQDMDHENMFWYRQDPGLGLRLIYFSYDVKMKEKGDIPEGYSVSREKKERFSLILESASTNQTSMYLCASSISAGANSPLHFGNGTRLTVT.

Comment on this clonotype: Since the CDR3 does not end with the conserved phenylalanine or tryptophan, this likely comes from a read error. CDR3 in amino acids: CASSQETSGVPSYEQYL. The CDR3 DNA follows: TGCGCCAGCAGCCAAGAAACTAGCGGAGTACCCTCCTACGAGCAGTACCTC. The J gene is TRBJ2-7, the V gene TRBV4-3; 8 nucleotides align to TRBD2. Germline CDR1 LGHNA, CDR2 YSLEER. After removal of 0 bases from V and 0 bases from J, the junction contained 7 bases not matched to a gene. The CDR3 has 17 residues.

The rearrangement uses TRBV27 and TRBJ2-2, with 8 bases matching TRBD1. Looked up from germline, CDR1 is MNHEY and CDR2 is SMNVEV (reference sequence). The CDR3 is 11 residues long. In DNA, the CDR3 is TGTGTGACAGGGGTGGGCGGGGAGCTGTTTTTT. Encoded protein: CVTGVGGELFF.

About this clonotype: The junction and the germline gene differ at one end; a read error may be behind it. The chain is built from TRBV5-1 and TRBJ1-1; D is possibly TRBD1 (6 bases). Germline lookup yields CDR1 SGHRS and CDR2 YFSETQ. The CDR3 contains 18 residues. CDR3 protein: CASGLDVGPRGSNTEAFF. The CDR3 region has the DNA TGCGCCAGCGGCTTGGATGTCGGGCCCAGGGGATCGAACACTGAAGCTTTCTTT.

For this clonotype: A single base separates this from a much larger clone, so it may be a read error. The CDR3, as DNA: TGTGCCAGCAGTTTAGGGAGACAGGGAAGATCTGAAGCTTTCTTT. Protein: CASSLGRQGRSEAFF. The J gene is TRBJ1-1, the V gene TRBV12-3 or TRBV12-4, with 7 nucleotides matching TRBD1. The CDR3 covers 15 residues. The ends lost 1 base at V and 6 bases at J; junction bases unmatched: 8.

In this sample, this clonotype turned up many times. The chain has TRBV4-3 and TRBJ2-7; D ambiguous. Trimming took 4 bases from V and 1 from J, leaving 8 bases between them. The CDR3 is made up of 13 amino acids. Germline lookup yields CDR1 LGHNA and CDR2 YSLEER. The CDR3 loop reads CASSPLGSYEQYF. In DNA form, the CDR3 reads TGCGCCAGCAGCCCCCTAGGGTCCTACGAGCAGTACTTC.

This clonotype was found many times. The rearrangement links TRBV13 to TRBJ2-6; D is ambiguous. The CDR3 has 18 residues. The germline V and J ends were trimmed by 5 bases and 0 bases, with 17 bases remaining between them. Looked up from germline, CDR1 is PRHDT and CDR2 is FYEKMQ (reference sequence). For the CDR3, the DNA is TGTGCCAGCAGCCATAGGGCTACCGGCGGCTCTGGGGCCAACGTCCTGACTTTC. Protein sequence: CASSHRATGGSGANVLTF.

The table lists this clonotype with a few counts. The rearrangement joins TRBV19 to TRBJ2-4; D is undetermined. Germline V CDR1 and CDR2: LNHDA, SQIVND (reference sequence). This CDR3 comprises 15 residues. V was shortened by 0 bases and J by 1 base, with 7 bases between the two germline ends. CDR3 coding DNA: TGTGCCAGTAGTATAGATCCGCGGGCCAAAAACATTCAGTACTTC. Its protein is CASSIDPRAKNIQYF.

This clonotype was picked up a small number of times. The V and J genes are TRBV7-2 and TRBJ2-1; 7 nucleotides line up with TRBD1. The CDR3 covers 14 residues. V lost 8 bases to trimming and J lost 5 bases; unmatched junction nucleotides: 9. Germline CDR1 is SGHTA and CDR2 is FQGNSA. CDR3 DNA sequence: TGTGCCAGCTCTACCCTGGGGACAGACAATGAGCAGTTCTTC. Its protein product is CASSTLGTDNEQFF.

This clonotype has ten or more counts. The chain carries TRBV6-5 and TRBJ2-3, with D tentatively TRBD1 or TRBD2 (6 bases each). CDR3 length: 15 residues. Trimming removed 6 bases from V and 4 bases from J, with 17 bases in between. Germline V gene sequence: CDR1 MNHEY, CDR2 SVGAGI. The CDR3 DNA reads as TGTGCCAGCAGCATACTGGGGGGCCCTGCAGATACGCAGTATTTT. This sequence encodes CASSILGGPADTQYF.

This clonotype was seen more than once but under ten times. In DNA form, the CDR3 reads TGTGCCAGCAGCCCGACCAGCTCCTACAATGAGCAGTTCTTC. This sequence encodes CASSPTSSYNEQFF. The chain joins TRBV9 to TRBJ2-1; D not certain. The CDR3 runs 14 residues. Germline CDR1 reads SGDLS; CDR2 reads YYNGEE. V gave up 4 bases and J gave up 0 bases, with 8 bases separating them.

A remark on this clonotype: A clone one base away is much larger, so this may be a read error. This chain joins TRBV28 and TRBJ1-5; D is uncertain. The germline V gene has CDR1 MDHEN and CDR2 SYDVKM. The CDR3 length is 14 residues. Here the CDR3 DNA reads TGTGCCAGCAGTTGGGCGGGGTTGGGTCAGCCCCAGCTTTTT. Translation gives CASSWAGLGQPQLF.

This clonotype occurred a few times. The chain combines TRBV6-2 or TRBV6-3 with TRBJ2-1; 8 nucleotides match TRBD2. The germline V gene has CDR1 MNHEY and CDR2 SVGEGT. This CDR3 comprises 14 residues. After removal of 5 bases from V and 5 bases from J, the junction contained 5 bases not matched to a gene. The CDR3 nucleotides read TGTGCCAGCAGTCCCATTAGCGGGGACAATGAGCAGTTCTTC. Protein: CASSPISGDNEQFF.

The chain uses TRBV7-8 and TRBJ2-4; 12 nucleotides match TRBD2. CDR3 length equals 16 residues. Germline-derived CDR1 and CDR2 are SGHVS and FQNEAQ. After removal of 7 bases from V and 6 bases from J, the junction contained 10 bases not matched to a gene. This CDR3 reads CASTLLAGGPRNIQYF. DNA of the CDR3: TGTGCCAGCACCCTCCTAGCGGGAGGGCCTAGAAACATTCAGTACTTC.

The V and J genes are TRBV20-1 and TRBJ2-7, with D possibly TRBD2 on 6 matching bases. The germline V gene has CDR1 DFQATT and CDR2 SNEGSKA (reference sequence). The CDR3 runs to 13 residues. The V end was cut by 0 bases, the J end by 7 bases, with 13 bases between. CDR3 bases: TGCAGTGCTAGAGATCGGGGGAGAAGGGAGCAGTACTTC. It codes for CSARDRGRREQYF.

A single count supports this clonotype. The junction and the germline gene differ at one end; a read error may be behind it. The chain recombines TRBV28 with TRBJ2-7; 7 bases are a match to TRBD1. The CDR3 is 14 amino acids. Per the germline V gene, CDR1 is MDHEN and CDR2 is SYDVKM. The DNA for the CDR3 is TGTGCCAGCAGCCCGGGACAGCCTCTCGACGAGCAGTGCTTT. This gives the protein CASSPGQPLDEQCF.

This clonotype was counted ten times or more. This chain uses TRBV5-6 with TRBJ2-2; tentatively, D is TRBD1 (6 bases). This CDR3 has 16 amino acids. The V gene's germline CDR1 is SGHDT and CDR2 YYEEEE. Trimming took off 0 bases at V and 5 bases at J, with 14 bases between the two ends. The CDR3 DNA is TGTGCCAGCAGCTTGGAGGGGGTCGGGACGACCGGGGAGCTGTTTTTT. It specifies CASSLEGVGTTGELFF. Supplemented by reference TRBV5-6 and TRBJ2-2, the full variable domain reads DAGVTQSPTHLIKTRGQQVTLRCSPKSGHDTVSWYQQALGQGPQFIFQYYEEEERQRGNFPDRFSGHQFPNYSSELNVNALLLGDSALYLCASSLEGVGTTGELFFGEGSRLTVL.

Regarding this clonotype: Since a much larger clone is just one base distant, this may be a read error. The chain links TRBV20-1 to TRBJ2-7; the match to TRBD2 covers 10 bases. With the DNA end fitting TRBJ2-1 better, the J assignment may be wrong. The CDR3 is 13 amino acids. Looked up from germline, CDR1 is DFQATT and CDR2 is SNEGSKA (reference sequence). In DNA, the CDR3 is TGCAGTGCTCCGCCGGGACTAGCGTACGAGCAGTTCTTC. Its translation: CSAPPGLAYEQFF.

To note about this clonotype: A single base separates this from a much larger clone, so it may be a read error. This rearrangement joins TRBV20-1 to TRBJ2-3; perhaps TRBD1 as D (6 bases). The germline gives CDR1 DFQATT, CDR2 SNEGSKA (reference sequence). This CDR3 region has 14 residues. CDR3 DNA: TGCAGTGCTAGAGAGGGGGCATGGTCAGATACGCGGTATTTT. Amino acid sequence: CSAREGAWSDTRYF.

This clonotype showed up just a few times. V gene TRBV7-9 combines with J gene TRBJ2-7, with D uncertain. Trimming removed 6 bases at V and 5 bases at J, with 11 bases between. The V gene's germline CDR1 is SEHNR and CDR2 FQNEAQ (reference sequence). CDR3 length: 12 amino acids. The CDR3 here is CASSPGPHEQYF. CDR3 in DNA: TGTGCCAGCAGTCCCGGCCCCCACGAGCAGTACTTC. The variable domain in full, with the rest retrieved from reference TRBV7-9 and TRBJ2-7, is DTGVSQNPRHKITKRGQNVTFRCDPISEHNRLYWYRQTLGQGPEFLTYFQNEAQLEKSRLLSDRFSAERPKGSFSTLEIQRTEQGDSAMYLCASSPGPHEQYFGPGTRLTVT.

The genes are TRBV20-1 and TRBJ2-7, with 8 bases aligning to TRBD1. The CDR3 spans 16 residues. Germline V CDR1 and CDR2: DFQATT, SNEGSKA (reference sequence). V trimming: 1 base; J trimming: 4 bases; junction bases outside the gene matches: 12. CDR3 in amino acids: CSARVLAPGQAYEQYF. Here the CDR3 DNA reads TGCAGTGCTAGAGTACTTGCCCCGGGACAGGCTTACGAGCAGTACTTC.

This clonotype was found a few times. The rearrangement joins TRBV20-1 to TRBJ2-1; 12 bases match TRBD2. V shed 2 bases and J 9 bases; nucleotides not matched to a gene: 5. CDR3 length: 14 residues. Germline CDR1 reads DFQATT; CDR2 reads SNEGSKA (reference sequence). The CDR3 region is CSARRLAGVAEQFF. The CDR3 region has the DNA TGCAGTGCTAGACGACTAGCGGGAGTCGCTGAGCAGTTCTTC.

There are a few counts of this clonotype. The J gene is TRBJ2-3, the V gene TRBV7-2, with D unclear. From germline, CDR1 is SGHTA and CDR2 FQGNSA. This CDR3 comprises 17 residues. Trimming removed 0 bases at V and 0 bases at J, with 13 bases between. The CDR3 protein is CASSLAQLGWSTDTQYF. The CDR3 coding sequence is TGTGCCAGCAGCTTAGCGCAGTTAGGCTGGAGCACAGATACGCAGTATTTT.

This clonotype showed up many times. The CDR3 sequence: CASSPGPSGNNEQFF. In DNA form, the CDR3 reads TGTGCCAGTAGTCCCGGCCCTAGCGGGAACAATGAGCAGTTCTTC. The V gene is TRBV19, the J gene TRBJ2-1; TRBD2 agrees at 9 bases. Germline loops: CDR1 LNHDA, CDR2 SQIVND (reference sequence). V was clipped by 5 bases and J by 5 bases; unmatched bases: 7. CDR3 size: 15 residues.

This clonotype is a singleton in its sample. This chain links TRBV25-1 with TRBJ2-5; possibly TRBD1 for D (6 bases). The germline CDR1 and CDR2 sequences are MGHDK and SYGVNS. This CDR3 region has 15 residues. Trimming took 2 bases from V and 5 from J, leaving 15 bases between them. CDR3 sequence reads: CASSETGSGVETQYF. The CDR3 DNA reads TGTGCCAGCAGTGAAACGGGGTCAGGGGTTGAGACCCAGTACTTC.

This clonotype has a count of ten or more. The chain couples TRBV24-1 to TRBJ2-3; D gene unclear. Per the germline V gene, CDR1 is KGHDR and CDR2 is SFDVKD. The CDR3 totals 13 residues. V was clipped by 1 base and J by 4 bases, with 5 bases between them. The CDR3 sequence: CATSDFSADTQYF. CDR3 sequence (DNA): TGTGCCACCAGTGATTTTTCCGCAGATACGCAGTATTTT.

This clonotype was counted between two and nine times. CDR3 amino acids: CASSIGTRSEETQYF. In DNA form, the CDR3 reads TGTGCCAGTAGTATAGGTACTAGATCGGAAGAGACCCAGTACTTC. The chain has TRBV19 and TRBJ2-5; the D gene is possibly TRBD2 (5 bases). The germline V gene encodes CDR1 LNHDA and CDR2 SQIVND (reference sequence). CDR3 length: 15 residues. The V end was cut by 1 base, the J end by 3 bases, with 12 bases between.

A note on this clonotype: This may stem from a read error, because a much larger clone lies one nucleotide away. This chain connects TRBV4-3 to TRBJ2-7; no clear D. Germline CDR1 reads LGHNA; CDR2 reads YSLEER. The CDR3 totals 14 residues. CDR3 DNA sequence: TGCGCCAGCAGCCAAGGTGTGGGGTCCTACGAGCAGTGCTTC. Translation: CASSQGVGSYEQCF.

In this sample, this clonotype turned up many times. The rearrangement uses TRBV6-5 and TRBJ2-1; D ambiguous. Deletions cut 1 base from V and 9 bases from J, with 4 bases between. This CDR3 is built from 11 residues. Germline V gene data show CDR1 as MNHEY and CDR2 as SVGAGI. This CDR3 is CASSYWSEQFF. As DNA, the CDR3 is TGTGCCAGCAGTTACTGGAGTGAGCAGTTCTTC.

This chain joins TRBV5-3 and TRBJ2-7, with 9 bases that match TRBD2. TRBV5-3 is an ORF for which the function is uncertain. The CDR3 is made up of 15 amino acids. With 10 bases clipped from V and 3 bases from J, the junction kept 14 bases outside the gene matches. The CDR3 sequence: CARSFPASGDYEQYF. The CDR3 region has the DNA TGTGCCCGCAGCTTTCCGGCTAGCGGGGACTACGAGCAGTACTTC.